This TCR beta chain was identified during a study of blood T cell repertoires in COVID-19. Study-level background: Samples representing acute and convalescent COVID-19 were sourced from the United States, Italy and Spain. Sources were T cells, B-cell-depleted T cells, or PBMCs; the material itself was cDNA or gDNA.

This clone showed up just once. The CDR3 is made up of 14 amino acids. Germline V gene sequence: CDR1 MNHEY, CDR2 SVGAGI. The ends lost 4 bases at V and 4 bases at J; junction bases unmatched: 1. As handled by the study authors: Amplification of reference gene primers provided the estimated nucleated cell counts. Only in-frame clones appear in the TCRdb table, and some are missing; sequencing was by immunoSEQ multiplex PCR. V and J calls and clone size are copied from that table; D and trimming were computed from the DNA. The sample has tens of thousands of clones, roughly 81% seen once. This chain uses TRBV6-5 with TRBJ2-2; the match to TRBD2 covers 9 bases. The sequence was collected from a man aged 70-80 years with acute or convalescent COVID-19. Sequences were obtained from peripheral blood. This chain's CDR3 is CASSSSGVTGELFF. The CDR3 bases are TGTGCCAGCAGTTCTAGCGGGGTCACCGGGGAGCTGTTTTTT.